This entry lists 27 T cell receptor beta chains sequenced from one sample in a study of blood T cell repertoires in COVID-19. Profiled with immunoSEQ multiplex PCR; TCRdb holds only in-frame clones, not every one. The sample includes a few hundred thousand clones, 70% to 90% seen only once; the top ten take roughly 10%. Sequenced material: PBMCs or T cells enriched from blood (not recorded which). The source is a woman under 30 who had recovered from COVID-19.

The chain recombines TRBV3-1 (or the pseudogene TRBV3-2) with TRBJ1-4; 8 bases map to TRBD1. This CDR3 spans 15 amino acids. The germline gives CDR1 LGHDT, CDR2 YNNKEL (reference sequence). V gave up 4 bases and J gave up 4 bases; unmatched junction bases: 5. The CDR3 sequence is CASSRGQAGNEKLFF. DNA for the CDR3: TGTGCCAGCAGCCGGGGACAGGCCGGTAATGAAAAACTGTTTTTT.

The chain employs TRBV6-5 and TRBJ2-5; 9 positions agree with TRBD1. Trimming cost V 7 bases and J 4 bases; bases outside gene matches: 10. The germline V gene has CDR1 MNHEY and CDR2 SVGAGI. The CDR3 spans 15 residues. The chain's CDR3 is CASKILQGAGETQYF. The DNA for the CDR3 is TGTGCCAGCAAAATTCTACAGGGGGCTGGAGAGACCCAGTACTTC.

The chain joins TRBV5-3 to TRBJ1-2; D is undetermined. TRBV5-3 is filed as an ORF, its function uncertain. The CDR3 spans 14 residues. Trimming removed 6 bases at V and 8 bases at J, with 20 bases between. The CDR3 DNA is TGTGCCAGAACCCGGCCCCCAAAGGTCGGGGGCTACACCTTC. Amino acids: CARTRPPKVGGYTF.

This rearrangement joins TRBV6-5 to TRBJ2-5, with 10 bases matching TRBD1. With 2 bases clipped from V and 4 bases from J, the junction kept 1 base outside the gene matches. The CDR3 has 14 residues. Germline V gene lookup returns CDR1 MNHEY and CDR2 SVGAGI. The CDR3 sequence: CASSYDRGRETQYF. The CDR3 coding sequence is TGTGCCAGCAGTTACGACAGGGGGCGAGAGACCCAGTACTTC.

The V gene is TRBV9, the J gene TRBJ2-3; 12 bases agree with TRBD2. From germline, CDR1 is SGDLS and CDR2 YYNGEE. This CDR3 has 15 residues. Losses at the gene ends were 3 bases for V and 8 bases for J; bases not matched to a gene: 7. The DNA of the CDR3 is TGTGCCAGCAGCGCCCTAGCGGGGGGGCCGGGTACGCAGTATTTT. This encodes CASSALAGGPGTQYF.

The rearrangement joins TRBV9 to TRBJ2-3; TRBD1 might be the D (6 bases). Trimming removed 0 bases from V and 4 bases from J, with 12 bases in between. Germline lookup yields CDR1 SGDLS and CDR2 YYNGEE. The CDR3 consists of 15 residues. CDR3 DNA sequence: TGTGCCAGCAGCGTAGTCCAGGGGCAGGCAGATACGCAGTATTTT. It yields the protein CASSVVQGQADTQYF.

V usage is TRBV5-8 and J usage is TRBJ2-2; TRBD1 is a possible D gene (5 bases). Germline V gene sequence: CDR1 SGHTS, CDR2 YDEGEE. V was shortened by 0 bases and J by 4 bases, with 10 bases between the two germline ends. The CDR3 spans 15 residues. The CDR3 protein is CASSLGLGPTGELFF. CDR3 sequence (DNA): TGTGCCAGCAGCTTGGGCCTGGGGCCCACCGGGGAGCTGTTTTTT. Supplemented by reference TRBV5-8 and TRBJ2-2, the full variable domain reads EAGVTQSPTHLIKTRGQQATLRCSPISGHTSVYWYQQALGLGLQFLLWYDEGEERNRGNFPPRFSGRQFPNYSSELNVNALELEDSALYLCASSLGLGPTGELFFGEGSRLTVL.

V gene TRBV27 combines with J gene TRBJ1-5, with a possible D match to TRBD1 (5 bases). This CDR3 contains 15 residues. V was shortened by 2 bases and J by 3 bases, with 11 bases between the two germline ends. CDR1 MNHEY and CDR2 SMNVEV come from the germline V gene (reference sequence). The CDR3 region is CASSLRWGDNQPQHF. DNA for the CDR3: TGTGCCAGCAGTTTAAGGTGGGGGGACAATCAGCCCCAGCATTTT.

In DNA form, the CDR3 reads TGTGCCAGCTGGTCGGGTCTTTCGTCTTTCTTT. Encoded protein: CASWSGLSSFF. V and J are TRBV6-5 and TRBJ1-1; D uncertain. This CDR3 has 11 residues. Germline CDR1 MNHEY, CDR2 SVGAGI. V was trimmed by 8 bases and J by 12 bases, leaving 16 bases between them.

The CDR3: CASSLRNRDYGYTF. The CDR3 DNA is TGTGCCAGCAGTTTAAGGAACAGGGATTATGGCTACACCTTC. The rearrangement uses TRBV28 and TRBJ1-2, with TRBD1 as a possible D gene (6 bases). V lost 2 bases and J lost 5, with 12 bases in between. Germline values: CDR1 MDHEN, CDR2 SYDVKM. CDR3 length equals 14 residues.

The CDR3 protein is CASSFSTGGTEAFF. As DNA, the CDR3 is TGTGCCAGCAGCTTTTCTACGGGAGGCACTGAAGCTTTCTTT. The V and J genes are TRBV11-2 and TRBJ1-1; D is uncertain. Between the trimmed V and J ends, which lost 3 bases and 4 bases, there was a span of 12 bases. Germline CDR1 reads SGHAT; CDR2 reads FQNNGV. This CDR3 is built from 14 residues. Filled out from reference TRBV11-2 and TRBJ1-1, the complete variable domain reads EAGVAQSPRYKIIEKRQSVAFWCNPISGHATLYWYQQILGQGPKLLIQFQNNGVVDDSQLPKDRFSAERLKGVDSTLKIQPAKLEDSAVYLCASSFSTGGTEAFFGQGTRLTVV.

The chain uses TRBV11-2 and TRBJ1-1; possible D gene TRBD1, 6 bases. The CDR3 runs to 16 residues. With 1 base removed from V and 0 bases from J, the gap between germline ends came to 12 bases. The germline gives CDR1 SGHAT, CDR2 FQNNGV. CDR3 loop: CASSLARNRVNTEAFF. In nucleotides, the CDR3 is TGTGCCAGCAGCTTAGCTAGGAACAGGGTGAACACTGAAGCTTTCTTT.

V is TRBV9 and J is TRBJ1-1; 7 nucleotides align to TRBD1. Germline V gene data show CDR1 as SGDLS and CDR2 as YYNGEE. The length of the CDR3 is 15 residues. J was trimmed by 5 bases and V by 3 bases; bases with no gene match: 10. CDR3 coding DNA: TGTGCCAGCAGCGGACCAAACAGGGGTAGAACTGAAGCTTTCTTT. As protein: CASSGPNRGRTEAFF. The entire variable domain, with the rest obtained from reference TRBV9 and TRBJ1-1, is as follows: DSGVTQTPKHLITATGQRVTLRCSPRSGDLSVYWYQQSLDQGLQFLIQYYNGEERAKGNILERFSAQQFPDLHSELNLSSLELGDSALYFCASSGPNRGRTEAFFGQGTRLTVV.

The gene calls are TRBV24-1 and TRBJ1-5; 9 bases match TRBD1. V shed 3 bases, J shed 7 bases, and the junction held 9 bases outside the gene matches. The CDR3 consists of 16 residues. The germline gives CDR1 KGHDR, CDR2 SFDVKD. The CDR3 loop is CATSDTGQGSGQPQHF. DNA of the CDR3: TGTGCCACCAGTGATACGGGACAGGGAAGCGGACAGCCCCAGCATTTT.

The CDR3 reads CASSHQPLTGEAFF. The CDR3 nucleotides are TGTGCCAGCAGCCACCAACCACTGACAGGCGAAGCTTTCTTT. The rearrangement uses TRBV28 and TRBJ1-1, with TRBD1 as a possible D gene (6 bases). The CDR3 runs to 14 residues. Trimming took off 6 bases at V and 8 bases at J, with 19 bases between the two ends. Germline assignment: CDR1 MDHEN and CDR2 SYDVKM.

This clone appeared once. The chain recombines TRBV18 with TRBJ2-7, with 9 nucleotides matching TRBD1. The CDR3 runs to 15 residues. V was clipped by 0 bases and J by 2 bases; unmatched bases: 2. Germline values: CDR1 KGHSH, CDR2 LQKENI. The CDR3 sequence: CASSPPGQGPYEQYF. CDR3 DNA sequence: TGTGCCAGCTCACCACCGGGACAGGGTCCCTACGAGCAGTACTTC. Full variable domain (outside the CDR3, taken from reference TRBV18 and TRBJ2-7): NAGVMQNPRHLVRRRGQEARLRCSPMKGHSHVYWYRQLPEEGLKFMVYLQKENIIDESGMPKERFSAEFPKEGPSILRIQQVVRGDSAAYFCASSPPGQGPYEQYFGPGTRLTVT.

This clone was seen only once. V is TRBV24-1 and J is TRBJ2-1; D remains unclear. V was trimmed by 2 bases and J by 5 bases, leaving 6 bases between them. Germline V gives CDR1 KGHDR, CDR2 SFDVKD. The CDR3 spans 13 residues. The CDR3 loop reads CATSDSSDNEQFF. In DNA form, the CDR3 reads TGTGCCACCAGTGATTCTAGTGACAATGAGCAGTTCTTC.

This chain connects TRBV28 to TRBJ2-7; 7 nucleotides line up with TRBD2. CDR3 length equals 17 residues. The V segment lost 2 bases and the J segment 6 bases; nucleotides outside the gene matches: 16. Germline CDR1 and CDR2: MDHEN and SYDVKM. The chain's CDR3 is CASSLADSGGRESEQYF. CDR3 in DNA: TGTGCCAGCAGTTTAGCCGACTCGGGAGGCAGGGAGTCCGAGCAGTACTTC.

This chain links TRBV3-1 (or the pseudogene TRBV3-2) with TRBJ2-3, with D unresolved. The germline gives CDR1 LGHDT, CDR2 YNNKEL (reference sequence). V shed 1 base and J shed 5 bases, with 4 bases lying between them. CDR3 length equals 12 residues. The CDR3 bases are TGTGCCAGCAGCCAAGGAGGAGATACGCAGTATTTT. Protein: CASSQGGDTQYF.

This clone was seen many times. The J gene is TRBJ2-1, the V gene TRBV5-5, with 14 bases identical to TRBD2. The V gene end was trimmed by 5 bases and the J gene end by 8 bases; junction bases not matched to a gene: 15. The CDR3 runs 18 residues. CDR1 and CDR2 (germline): SGHKS, YYEKEE (reference sequence). In nucleotides, the CDR3 is TGTGCCAGCAGTCTAACCTCGGGACTAGCGGGAGTCATGGATGAGCAGTTCTTC. Translation: CASSLTSGLAGVMDEQFF.

DNA for the CDR3: TGTGCCAGCACGCCGGGCGGGGTGGTCACTGAAGCTTTCTTT. Its protein is CASTPGGVVTEAFF. J is TRBJ1-1 and V is TRBV18; D unresolved. V was shortened by 8 bases and J by 4 bases, with 17 bases between the two germline ends. Germline lookup yields CDR1 KGHSH and CDR2 LQKENI. CDR3 length equals 14 residues.

Concerning this clone: Other DNA sequences in the sample encode the same CDR3. V gene TRBV2 combines with J gene TRBJ1-5; a possible D gene is TRBD1 (6 bases). V lost 3 bases and J 6 bases, leaving 12 bases between the germline ends. Per the germline V gene, CDR1 is SNHLY and CDR2 is FYNNEI. This CDR3 region has 14 residues. CDR3 sequence: CASSDTGQGQPQHF. The CDR3 coding sequence is TGTGCCAGCAGTGACACAGGGCAGGGTCAGCCCCAGCATTTT.

The genes are TRBV2 and TRBJ1-2; tentatively, D is TRBD1 (5 bases). V was trimmed by 2 bases and J by 2 bases, leaving 9 bases between them. From germline, CDR1 is SNHLY and CDR2 FYNNEI. This CDR3 spans 14 amino acids. This CDR3 reads CASSENTGNYGYTF. The CDR3 DNA reads TGTGCCAGCAGTGAAAACACAGGCAACTATGGCTACACCTTC.

V is TRBV2 and J is TRBJ1-4; tentative D call: TRBD1 (6 bases). Trimming pared 4 bases from V and 5 bases from J, leaving 17 bases between. This CDR3 has 16 amino acids. Germline CDR1 reads SNHLY; CDR2 reads FYNNEI. CDR3 protein: CASSVQGGGWNEKLFF. CDR3 in DNA: TGTGCCAGCAGTGTTCAAGGGGGTGGTTGGAATGAAAAACTGTTTTTT.

V usage is TRBV9 and J usage is TRBJ2-1; D gene unclear. V gave up 0 bases and J gave up 6 bases, with 10 bases separating them. Germline V gene sequence: CDR1 SGDLS, CDR2 YYNGEE. This CDR3 region has 14 residues. This CDR3 is CASSVAVQINEQFF. In DNA form, the CDR3 reads TGTGCCAGCAGCGTAGCAGTGCAGATCAATGAGCAGTTCTTC.

This clone occurred a few times. The rearrangement links TRBV6-5 to TRBJ1-2, with 7 bases fitting TRBD1. This CDR3 is built from 15 residues. Germline V gene data show CDR1 as MNHEY and CDR2 as SVGAGI. V trimming: 0 bases; J trimming: 3 bases; junction bases outside the gene matches: 4. The DNA for the CDR3 is TGTGCCAGCAGTTACTCGATCCAGGGGGACTATGGCTACACCTTC. Amino acid sequence: CASSYSIQGDYGYTF.

This clone appeared once. The chain uses TRBV11-2 and TRBJ1-6; D is uncertain. CDR1 is SGHAT, CDR2 FQNNGV, per germline. The CDR3 loop spans 14 amino acids. V was cut by 5 bases and J by 0 bases, with 5 bases left in between. The CDR3 spells CASSPSSYNSPLHF. The CDR3 DNA reads TGTGCCAGCAGCCCGAGCTCCTATAATTCACCCCTCCACTTT.